This T cell receptor (beta chain) was retrieved from a study of blood T cell repertoires in COVID-19. Whole-study context: Acute and convalescent COVID-19 samples came from the United States, Italy and Spain.

This clone has just one count. Original methodology: Nucleated cell counts were estimated from reference gene primer amplification. Produced via immunoSEQ multiplex PCR; TCRdb's table is partial and in-frame only. The DNA was the basis for D and trimming; V, J and clone size are from that table. The table lists 95,000 to 150,000 clones, around 80% of them singletons. The V gene's germline CDR1 is SGHAT and CDR2 FQNNGV. The CDR3 has 15 amino acids. With 4 bases clipped from V and 6 bases from J, the junction kept 5 bases outside the gene matches. The sequence was obtained from a man aged 40-49 years with active or convalescent COVID-19. Material for sequencing was peripheral blood. The chain combines TRBV11-2 with TRBJ2-2; 10 nucleotides agree with TRBD1. The CDR3 loop reads CASSWPGQGPGELFF. For the CDR3, the DNA is TGTGCCAGCAGCTGGCCGGGACAGGGGCCCGGGGAGCTGTTTTTT.